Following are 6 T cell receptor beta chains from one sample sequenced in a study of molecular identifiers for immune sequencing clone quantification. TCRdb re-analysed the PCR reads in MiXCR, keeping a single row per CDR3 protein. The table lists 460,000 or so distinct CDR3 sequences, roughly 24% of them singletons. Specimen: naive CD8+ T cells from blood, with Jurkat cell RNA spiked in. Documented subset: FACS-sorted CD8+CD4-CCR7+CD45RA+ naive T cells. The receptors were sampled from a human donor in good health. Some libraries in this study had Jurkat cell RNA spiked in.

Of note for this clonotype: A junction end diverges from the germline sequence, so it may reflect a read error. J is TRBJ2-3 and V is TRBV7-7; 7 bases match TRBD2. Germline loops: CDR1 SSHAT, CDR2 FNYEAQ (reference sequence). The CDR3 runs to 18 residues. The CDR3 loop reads CARSQNPPPSGEGDTQYF. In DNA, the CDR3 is TGCGCCCGCAGCCAGAACCCCCCCCCGAGCGGGGAGGGGGATACGCAGTATTTT.

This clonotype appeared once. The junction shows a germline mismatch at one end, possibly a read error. CDR3 region: CASSSTGGLRLGDTPYF. CDR3 sequence (DNA): TGTGCCAGCAGCTCAACAGGGGGACTCCGTTTAGGGGATACGCCGTATTTT. This chain connects TRBV7-2 to TRBJ2-3, with TRBD1 matching over 8 bases. This CDR3 contains 17 residues. Germline assignment: CDR1 SGHTA and CDR2 FQGNSA.

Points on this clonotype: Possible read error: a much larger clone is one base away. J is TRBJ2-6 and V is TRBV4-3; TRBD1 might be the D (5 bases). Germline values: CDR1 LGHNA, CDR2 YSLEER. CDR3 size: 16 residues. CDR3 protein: CASSQARISGASVLTF. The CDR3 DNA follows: TGCGCCAGCAGCCAAGCACGGATCTCTGGGGCCAGCGTCCTGACTTTC.

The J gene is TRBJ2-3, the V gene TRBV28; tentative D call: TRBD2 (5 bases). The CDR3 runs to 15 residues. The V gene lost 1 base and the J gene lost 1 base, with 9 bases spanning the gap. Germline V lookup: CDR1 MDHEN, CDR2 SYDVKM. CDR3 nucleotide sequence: TGTGCCAGCAGTTTATCGGTAGCGCGCACAGATACGCAGTATTTT. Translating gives CASSLSVARTDTQYF.

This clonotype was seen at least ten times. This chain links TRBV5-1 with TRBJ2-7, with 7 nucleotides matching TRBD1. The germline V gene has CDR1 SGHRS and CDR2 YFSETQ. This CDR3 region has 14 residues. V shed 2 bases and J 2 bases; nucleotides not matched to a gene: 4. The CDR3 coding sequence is TGCGCCAGCAGCTTAACAGGGGCGACCTACGAGCAGTACTTC. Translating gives CASSLTGATYEQYF.

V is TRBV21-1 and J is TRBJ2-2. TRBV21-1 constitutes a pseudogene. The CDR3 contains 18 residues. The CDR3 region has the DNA TGTGCCAGCAGCAATTCGTTTGGCGGCAGTTCACACACCGGGGAGCTGTTTTTT. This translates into CASSNSFGGSSHTGELFF.